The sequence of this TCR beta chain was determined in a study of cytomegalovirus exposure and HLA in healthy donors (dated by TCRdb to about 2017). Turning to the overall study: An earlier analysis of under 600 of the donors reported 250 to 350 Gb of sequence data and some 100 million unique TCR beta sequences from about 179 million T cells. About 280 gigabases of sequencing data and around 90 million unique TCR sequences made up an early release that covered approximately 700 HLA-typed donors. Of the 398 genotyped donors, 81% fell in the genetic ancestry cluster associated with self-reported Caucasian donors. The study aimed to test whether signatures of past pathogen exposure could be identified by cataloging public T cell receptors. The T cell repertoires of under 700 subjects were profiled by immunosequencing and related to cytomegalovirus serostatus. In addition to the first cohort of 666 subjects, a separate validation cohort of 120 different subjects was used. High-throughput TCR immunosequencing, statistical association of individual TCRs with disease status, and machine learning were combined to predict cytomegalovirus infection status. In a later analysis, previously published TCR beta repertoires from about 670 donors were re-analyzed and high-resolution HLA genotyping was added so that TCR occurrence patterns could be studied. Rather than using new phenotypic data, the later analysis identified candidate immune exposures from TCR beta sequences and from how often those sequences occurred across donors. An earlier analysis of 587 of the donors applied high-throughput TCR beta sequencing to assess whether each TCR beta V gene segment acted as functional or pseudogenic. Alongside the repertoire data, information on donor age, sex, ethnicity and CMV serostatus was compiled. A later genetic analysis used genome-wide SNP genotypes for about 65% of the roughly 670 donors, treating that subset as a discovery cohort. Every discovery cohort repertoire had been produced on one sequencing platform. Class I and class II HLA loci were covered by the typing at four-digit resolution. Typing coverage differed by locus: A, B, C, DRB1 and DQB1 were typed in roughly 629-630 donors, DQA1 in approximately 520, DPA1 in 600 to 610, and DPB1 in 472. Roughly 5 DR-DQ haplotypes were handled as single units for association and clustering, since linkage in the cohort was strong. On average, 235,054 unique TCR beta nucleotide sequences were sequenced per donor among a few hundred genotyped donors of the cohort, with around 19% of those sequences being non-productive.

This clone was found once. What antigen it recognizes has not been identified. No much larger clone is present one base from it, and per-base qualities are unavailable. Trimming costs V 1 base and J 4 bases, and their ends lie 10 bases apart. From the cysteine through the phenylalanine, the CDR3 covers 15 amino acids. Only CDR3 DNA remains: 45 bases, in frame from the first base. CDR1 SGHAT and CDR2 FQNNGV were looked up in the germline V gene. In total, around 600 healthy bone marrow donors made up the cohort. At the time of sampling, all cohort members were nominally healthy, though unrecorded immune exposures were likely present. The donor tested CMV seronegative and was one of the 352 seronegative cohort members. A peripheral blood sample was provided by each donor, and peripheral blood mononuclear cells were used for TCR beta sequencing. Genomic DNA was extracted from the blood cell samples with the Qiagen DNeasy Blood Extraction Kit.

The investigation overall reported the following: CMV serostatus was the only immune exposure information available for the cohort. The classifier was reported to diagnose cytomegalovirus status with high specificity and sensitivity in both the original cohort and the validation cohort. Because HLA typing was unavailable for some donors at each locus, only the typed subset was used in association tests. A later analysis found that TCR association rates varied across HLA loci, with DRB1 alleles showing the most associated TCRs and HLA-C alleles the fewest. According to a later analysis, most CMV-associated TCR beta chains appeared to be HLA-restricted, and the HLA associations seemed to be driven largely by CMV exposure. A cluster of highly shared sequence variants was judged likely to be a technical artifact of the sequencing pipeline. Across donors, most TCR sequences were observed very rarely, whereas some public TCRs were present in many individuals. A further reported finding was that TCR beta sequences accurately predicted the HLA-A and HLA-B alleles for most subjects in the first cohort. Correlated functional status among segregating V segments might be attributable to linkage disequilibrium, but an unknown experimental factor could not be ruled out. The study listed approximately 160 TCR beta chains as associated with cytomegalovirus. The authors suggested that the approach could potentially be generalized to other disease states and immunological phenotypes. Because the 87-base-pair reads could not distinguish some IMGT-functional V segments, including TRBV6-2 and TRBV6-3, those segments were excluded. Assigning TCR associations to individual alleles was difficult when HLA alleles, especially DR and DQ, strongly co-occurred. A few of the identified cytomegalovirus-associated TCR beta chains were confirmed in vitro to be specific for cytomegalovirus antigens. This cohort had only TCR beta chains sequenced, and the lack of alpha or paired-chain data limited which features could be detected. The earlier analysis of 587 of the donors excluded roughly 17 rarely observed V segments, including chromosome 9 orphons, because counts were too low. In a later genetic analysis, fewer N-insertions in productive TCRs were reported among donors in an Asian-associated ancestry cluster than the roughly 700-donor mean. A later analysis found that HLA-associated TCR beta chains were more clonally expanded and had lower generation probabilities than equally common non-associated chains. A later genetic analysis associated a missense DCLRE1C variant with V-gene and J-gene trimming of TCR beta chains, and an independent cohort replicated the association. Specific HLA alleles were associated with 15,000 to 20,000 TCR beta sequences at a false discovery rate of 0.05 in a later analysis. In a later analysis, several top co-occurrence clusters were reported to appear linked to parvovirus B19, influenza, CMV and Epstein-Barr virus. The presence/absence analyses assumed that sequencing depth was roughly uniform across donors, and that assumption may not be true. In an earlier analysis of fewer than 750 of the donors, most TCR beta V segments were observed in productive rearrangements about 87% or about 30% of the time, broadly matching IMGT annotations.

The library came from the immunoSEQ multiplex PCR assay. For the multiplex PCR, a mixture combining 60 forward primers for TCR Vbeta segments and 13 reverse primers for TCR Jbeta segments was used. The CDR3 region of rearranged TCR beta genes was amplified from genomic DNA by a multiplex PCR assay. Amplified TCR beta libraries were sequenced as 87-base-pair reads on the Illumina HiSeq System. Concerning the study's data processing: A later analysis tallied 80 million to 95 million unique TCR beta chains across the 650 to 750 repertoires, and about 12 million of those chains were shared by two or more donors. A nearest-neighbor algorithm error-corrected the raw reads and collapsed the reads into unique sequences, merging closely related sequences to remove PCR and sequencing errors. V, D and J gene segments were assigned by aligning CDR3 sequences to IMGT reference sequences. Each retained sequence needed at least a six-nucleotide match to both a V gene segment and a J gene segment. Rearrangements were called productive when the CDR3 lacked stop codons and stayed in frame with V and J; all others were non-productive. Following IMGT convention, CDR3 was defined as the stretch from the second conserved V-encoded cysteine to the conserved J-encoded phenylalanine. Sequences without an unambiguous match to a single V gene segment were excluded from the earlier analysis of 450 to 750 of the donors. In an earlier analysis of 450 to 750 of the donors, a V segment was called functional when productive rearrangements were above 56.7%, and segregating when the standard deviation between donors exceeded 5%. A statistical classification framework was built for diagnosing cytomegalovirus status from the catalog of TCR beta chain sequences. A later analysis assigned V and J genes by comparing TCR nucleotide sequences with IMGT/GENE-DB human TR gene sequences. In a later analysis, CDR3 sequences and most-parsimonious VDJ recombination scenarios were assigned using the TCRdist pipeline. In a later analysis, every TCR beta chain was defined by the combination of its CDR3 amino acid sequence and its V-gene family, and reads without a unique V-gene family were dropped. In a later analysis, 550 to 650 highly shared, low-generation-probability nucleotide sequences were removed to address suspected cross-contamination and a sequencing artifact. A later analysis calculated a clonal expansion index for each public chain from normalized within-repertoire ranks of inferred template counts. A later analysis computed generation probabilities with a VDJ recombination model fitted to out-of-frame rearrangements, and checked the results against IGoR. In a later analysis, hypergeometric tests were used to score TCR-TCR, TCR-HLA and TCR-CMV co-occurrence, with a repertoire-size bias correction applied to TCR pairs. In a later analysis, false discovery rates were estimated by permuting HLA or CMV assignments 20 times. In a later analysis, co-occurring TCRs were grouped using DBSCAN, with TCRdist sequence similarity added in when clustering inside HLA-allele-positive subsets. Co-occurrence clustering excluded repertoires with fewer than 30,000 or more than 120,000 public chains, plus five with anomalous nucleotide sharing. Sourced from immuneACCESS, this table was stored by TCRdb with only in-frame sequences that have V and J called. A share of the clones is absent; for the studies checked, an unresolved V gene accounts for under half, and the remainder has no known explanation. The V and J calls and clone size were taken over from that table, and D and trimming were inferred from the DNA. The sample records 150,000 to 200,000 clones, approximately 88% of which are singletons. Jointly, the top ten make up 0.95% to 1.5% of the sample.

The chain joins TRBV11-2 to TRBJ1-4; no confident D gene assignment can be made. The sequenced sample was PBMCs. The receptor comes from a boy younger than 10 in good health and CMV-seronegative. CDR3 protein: CASSLVAGNNEKLFF. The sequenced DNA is TGTGCCAGCAGCTTAGTCGCAGGCAATAATGAAAAACTGTTTTTT.